This entry lists 19 T cell receptor beta chains sequenced from one sample in a study of naive and memory T cell subsets. Broader study findings: Especially in CD8 cells, naive repertoires contained a few larger clonotypes, possibly CD45RA-re-expressing memory cells.

No antigen is known for these receptors. The beta constant-region primer was an equimolar mix of two oligonucleotides covering TRBC1 and TRBC2. The ligated cDNA underwent four PCR rounds using SP2 and nested alpha and beta constant-region primers. In TCRdb, the UMI-ligation and nested PCR reads were re-called with MiXCR into one record per CDR3 protein. Among some 82,000 distinct CDR3 sequences listed, about 11% were seen once. The sample consisted of naive CD4+ T cells from blood. Every receptor here comes from a human donor in good health.

This clonotype came up many times. The gene calls are TRBV7-2 and TRBJ1-5, with no clear D. This CDR3 region has 16 residues. Trimming left V 5 bases short and J 3 bases short, with 17 bases between. Germline-derived CDR1 and CDR2 are SGHTA and FQGNSA. Here the CDR3 reads CASSTDRAGVNQPQHF. The CDR3 DNA reads as TGTGCCAGCAGCACCGATCGCGCAGGAGTCAATCAGCCCCAGCATTTT.

The table lists this clonotype with a few counts. This chain links TRBV7-6 with TRBJ2-5; tentative D call: TRBD1 (5 bases). Germline assignment: CDR1 SGHVS and CDR2 FNYEAQ. There are 13 residues in the CDR3. The germline V and J ends were trimmed by 4 bases and 5 bases, with 11 bases remaining between them. The CDR3 nucleotides are TGTGCCAGCAGCTGGGGCCTCGTGGAGACCCAGTACTTC. Protein sequence: CASSWGLVETQYF.

A few counts support this clonotype. The chain recombines TRBV2 with TRBJ1-4; perhaps TRBD1 as D (5 bases). The CDR3 has 13 amino acids. Trimming stripped 8 bases from V and 10 bases from J, with 17 bases between. Germline V gene data show CDR1 as SNHLY and CDR2 as FYNNEI. CDR3 sequence (DNA): TGTGCCAGCCAAATCGGAGCGAGGGGAAAACTGTTTTTT. Residues: CASQIGARGKLFF. Full variable domain (outside the CDR3, taken from reference TRBV2 and TRBJ1-4): EPEVTQTPSHQVTQMGQEVILRCVPISNHLYFYWYRQILGQKVEFLVSFYNNEISEKSEIFDDQFSVERPDGSNFTLKIRSTKLEDSAMYFCASQIGARGKLFFGSGTQLSVL.

This clonotype was detected only a few times. The V and J genes are TRBV2 and TRBJ2-7; no firm D call. V gave up 6 bases and J gave up 2 bases, with 14 bases separating them. Germline assignment: CDR1 SNHLY and CDR2 FYNNEI. The length of the CDR3 is 14 residues. In nucleotides, the CDR3 is TGTGCCAGCAGCCGCGCTTACACGGCCTACGAGCAGTACTTC. Amino acids: CASSRAYTAYEQYF.

J is TRBJ2-3 and V is TRBV2; 9 nucleotides align to TRBD2. This CDR3 has 15 residues. V shed 8 bases, J shed 4 bases, and the junction held 10 bases outside the gene matches. CDR1 is SNHLY and CDR2 is FYNNEI in the germline V gene. CDR3 bases: TGTGCCAGCGGCGGGGGGGGTGGGCCCGCAGATACGCAGTATTTT. It encodes CASGGGGGPADTQYF.

The chain couples TRBV19 to TRBJ1-1, with a weak D call TRBD1 (5 bases). The germline gives CDR1 LNHDA, CDR2 SQIVND (reference sequence). CDR3 size: 13 residues. V was clipped by 8 bases and J by 6 bases, with 16 bases between them. The CDR3 coding sequence is TGTGCCAGTGGGACTATATCCCGCCCTGAAGCTTTCTTT. It yields the protein CASGTISRPEAFF.

This clonotype has ten or more counts. This chain uses TRBV6-2 or TRBV6-3 with TRBJ2-7; D remains ambiguous. CDR3 length: 14 amino acids. V was trimmed by 5 bases and J by 6 bases, leaving 17 bases between them. CDR1 is MNHEY and CDR2 is SVGEGT in the germline V gene. DNA of the CDR3: TGTGCCAGCAGTCCTGACGGTCCACCTACCGAGCAGTACTTC. Protein: CASSPDGPPTEQYF.

This clonotype turned up a few times. The chain carries TRBV27 and TRBJ2-6; the D is unclear. Deletions cut 4 bases from V and 4 bases from J, with 11 bases between. The CDR3 totals 15 residues. The germline CDR1 and CDR2 sequences are MNHEY and SMNVEV (reference sequence). The chain's CDR3 is CASSSPAAGANVLTF. The CDR3 nucleotides are TGTGCCAGCAGTTCCCCCGCAGCAGGGGCCAACGTCCTGACTTTC.

CDR3 sequence (DNA): TGTGCCAGCAGCTTAGGTTCACTGTCCTACAATGAGCAGTTCTTC. This encodes CASSLGSLSYNEQFF. The V call is TRBV11-2, the J call TRBJ2-1; no reliable D call. This CDR3 has 15 amino acids. V was clipped by 1 base and J by 1 base, with 8 bases between them. CDR1 and CDR2 (germline): SGHAT, FQNNGV.

This clonotype has more than one count but fewer than ten. The chain has TRBV4-3 and TRBJ1-4; 8 nucleotides agree with TRBD1. From germline, CDR1 is LGHNA and CDR2 YSLEER. There are 14 residues in the CDR3. Trimming took 4 bases from V and 7 from J; bases not matched to a gene: 5. The CDR3 here is CASSPRTGFEKLFF. CDR3 in DNA: TGCGCCAGCAGCCCGCGGACAGGGTTTGAAAAACTGTTTTTT.

V gene TRBV29-1 combines with J gene TRBJ1-5; 8 bases match TRBD1. Trimming removed 4 bases from V and 9 bases from J; junction bases left unmatched: 5. The CDR3 has 12 residues. The germline gives CDR1 SQVTM, CDR2 ANQGSEA. This chain's CDR3 is CSVGTGLGPQHF. CDR3 DNA sequence: TGCAGCGTTGGGACAGGGCTGGGGCCCCAGCATTTT.

The rearrangement uses TRBV30 and TRBJ2-3, with D perhaps matching TRBD2 (6 bases). The CDR3 extends over 16 amino acids. CDR1 is GTSNPN, CDR2 SVGIG, per germline (reference sequence). The V gene lost 2 bases and the J gene lost 1 base, with 16 bases spanning the gap. The CDR3 reads CAWSLGESGRTDTQYF. The CDR3 DNA is TGTGCCTGGAGTCTAGGTGAAAGCGGGCGCACAGATACGCAGTATTTT.

This clonotype was detected only a few times. Relative to the germline gene, one junction end is altered; a read error may explain this. The V and J genes are TRBV7-2 and TRBJ2-3; 7 bases are shared with TRBD2. Germline CDR1 and CDR2: SGHTA and FQGNSA. The CDR3 spans 16 residues. This chain's CDR3 is CASSLDFGGGTVTQYF. The CDR3 nucleotides are TGTGCCAGCAGCTTAGATTTTGGGGGGGGAACAGTTACGCAGTATTTT. The full variable domain, completed using reference TRBV7-2 and TRBJ2-3, is GAGVSQSPSNKVTEKGKDVELRCDPISGHTALYWYRQSLGQGLEFLIYFQGNSAPDKSGLPSDRFSAERTGGSVSTLTIQRTQQEDSAVYLCASSLDFGGGTVTQYFGPGTRLTVL.

This clonotype has ten or more counts. The rearrangement links TRBV24-1 to TRBJ2-5, with TRBD2 as a possible D gene (5 bases). This CDR3 spans 17 amino acids. V lost 2 bases to trimming and J lost 5 bases, with 20 bases between them. Per germline, CDR1 KGHDR and CDR2 SFDVKD. For the CDR3, the DNA is TGTGCCACCAGTGATTCAAGATGGACGGGGTATGGGGAGACCCAGTACTTC. Protein sequence: CATSDSRWTGYGETQYF.

The chain uses TRBV20-1 and TRBJ2-7, with 8 bases lining up with TRBD2. Germline CDR1 reads DFQATT; CDR2 reads SNEGSKA (reference sequence). The length of the CDR3 is 15 residues. After removal of 6 bases from V and 2 bases from J, the junction contained 12 bases not matched to a gene. The CDR3 bases are TGCAGTGCCACACCCGGGGTAGCGGGGCCCTACGAGCAGTACTTC. Its translation: CSATPGVAGPYEQYF.

This chain uses TRBV23-1 with TRBJ2-7, with 9 bases identical to TRBD1. TRBV23-1 is known as an ORF, though its function is uncertain. The trim removed 0 bases at V and 7 bases at J, leaving 7 bases unmatched. The CDR3 has 15 residues. CDR3 DNA: TGCGCCAGCAGTCAATCGAAACAGGGGGCAGGGGAGCAGTACTTC. Amino acids: CASSQSKQGAGEQYF.

This chain uses TRBV20-1 with TRBJ2-7; 7 bases line up with TRBD2. This CDR3 contains 15 residues. Germline assignment: CDR1 DFQATT and CDR2 SNEGSKA (reference sequence). V trimming: 5 bases; J trimming: 4 bases; junction bases outside the gene matches: 14. The CDR3 DNA sequence: TGCAGTGCTCCTGACTATTCTGCGGGAGTATACGAGCAGTACTTC. As protein: CSAPDYSAGVYEQYF.

This clonotype occurred a few times. The V call is TRBV7-2, the J call TRBJ2-5; D is undetermined. V was shortened by 5 bases and J by 4 bases, with 14 bases between the two germline ends. This CDR3 spans 14 amino acids. Germline CDR1 and CDR2: SGHTA and FQGNSA. CDR3 residues: CASSRFAGGETQYF. CDR3 nucleotide sequence: TGTGCCAGCAGCCGCTTTGCAGGCGGAGAGACCCAGTACTTC.

This chain links TRBV29-1 with TRBJ2-3, with a tentative D call TRBD2 (7 bases). V lost 6 bases and J lost 2, with 12 bases in between. Looked up from germline, CDR1 is SQVTM and CDR2 is ANQGSEA. CDR3 length equals 13 residues. The CDR3 region is CSVGGQYTDTQYF. The CDR3 DNA reads as TGCAGCGTGGGGGGGCAGTACACAGATACGCAGTATTTT.